The 25 T cell receptor beta chains given below trace back to one sample, sequenced in a study of shared clonotypes between healthy human individuals. Clones were sequenced by immunoSEQ multiplex PCR, and TCRdb holds only the in-frame ones, with some missing. This sample carries approximately 2.5 million clones, around nine tenths of them seen once, and the ten largest clones take about 0.13%. Sequencing was done on a sample of naive CD4+ T cells sorted from blood. Subset of the sample: CD45RA+ positively selected. All receptors come from a man aged 18 to 29 in good health.

This chain uses TRBV21-1 with TRBJ2-7; the DNA was not used to check the table's D call, TRBD2. TRBV21-1 is a documented pseudogene. The CDR3 consists of 16 residues. CDR3 in amino acids: CASSKRRLARIYEQYF. CDR3 sequence (DNA): TGTGCCAGCAGCAAACGTAGGCTAGCGAGGATCTACGAGCAGTACTTC.

In this sample, this clone turned up once. The rearrangement joins TRBV29-1 to TRBJ2-5; the match to TRBD2 covers 10 bases. Germline CDR1 SQVTM, CDR2 ANQGSEA. This CDR3 comprises 13 residues. The trim removed 3 bases at V and 7 bases at J, leaving 5 bases unmatched. The CDR3 here is CSVELAGVRTQYF. DNA of the CDR3: TGCAGCGTTGAGCTAGCGGGGGTCCGGACCCAGTACTTC.

The chain combines TRBV10-3 with TRBJ2-7; D is undetermined. This CDR3 is built from 12 residues. Deletions cut 4 bases from V and 5 bases from J, with 9 bases between. The germline CDR1 and CDR2 sequences are ENHRY and SYGVKD. The CDR3 sequence is CAISGGSNEQYF. The CDR3 bases are TGTGCCATCAGTGGCGGTTCCAACGAGCAGTACTTC.

As DNA, the CDR3 is TGTGCCAGCACCAGGGAGAACACCGGGGAGCTGTTTTTT. Translating gives CASTRENTGELFF. The chain joins TRBV9 to TRBJ2-2; the D gene is possibly TRBD1 (5 bases). Germline lookup yields CDR1 SGDLS and CDR2 YYNGEE. The CDR3 extends over 13 amino acids. With 6 bases removed from V and 1 base from J, the gap between germline ends came to 7 bases.

With regard to this clone: Other DNA variants within this sample encode the same CDR3. The V gene is TRBV6-5, the J gene TRBJ1-1; D unresolved. The CDR3 has 11 amino acids. Germline CDR1 is MNHEY and CDR2 is SVGAGI. The ends were cut back, 6 bases at V and 0 bases at J, with 2 bases in the middle. The CDR3 region is CASRMNTEAFF. DNA for the CDR3: TGTGCCAGCAGAATGAACACTGAAGCTTTCTTT.

This clone was counted once. This sequence joins TRBV5-1 and TRBJ2-5; D is unclear. This CDR3 spans 16 amino acids. Germline assignment: CDR1 SGHRS and CDR2 YFSETQ. Trimming cost V 1 base and J 5 bases, with 18 bases left between them. CDR3 amino acids: CASSLSSNGVGETQYF. CDR3 DNA sequence: TGCGCCAGCAGCTTGAGTTCGAATGGGGTTGGGGAGACCCAGTACTTC. Together with reference TRBV5-1 and TRBJ2-5, the CDR3 gives the full variable domain: KAGVTQTPRYLIKTRGQQVTLSCSPISGHRSVSWYQQTPGQGLQFLFEYFSETQRNKGNFPGRFSGRQFSNSRSEMNVSTLELGDSALYLCASSLSSNGVGETQYFGPGTRLLVL.

The CDR3 region is CASSFRQGLNAGELFF. CDR3 nucleotide sequence: TGTGCCAGCAGCTTTAGACAGGGGTTGAATGCCGGGGAGCTGTTTTTT. This sequence joins TRBV11-2 and TRBJ2-2; 8 bases are shared with TRBD1. J was trimmed by 6 bases and V by 3 bases; bases with no gene match: 9. CDR1 is SGHAT, CDR2 FQNNGV, per germline. The CDR3 consists of 16 residues.

The genes are TRBV2 and TRBJ2-1, with D possibly TRBD2 on 6 matching bases. V was trimmed by 5 bases and J by 8 bases, leaving 10 bases between them. The CDR3 covers 12 residues. Germline V gene sequence: CDR1 SNHLY, CDR2 FYNNEI. In DNA form, the CDR3 reads TGTGCCAGCAGTCGGGACTCGGATGAGCAGTTCTTC. Amino acids: CASSRDSDEQFF.

CDR3 region: CASSDRGPLTEAFF. In DNA, the CDR3 is TGTGCCAGCAGTGACAGGGGCCCCCTCACTGAAGCTTTCTTT. This chain uses TRBV6-1 with TRBJ1-1; possibly TRBD1 for D (6 bases). Germline lookup yields CDR1 MNHNS and CDR2 SASEGT. Trimming left V 3 bases short and J 4 bases short, with 12 bases between. The CDR3 length is 14 residues.

The genes are TRBV6-5 and TRBJ2-7, with D perhaps being TRBD1 or TRBD2 (5 bases each). Deletions cut 5 bases from V and 7 bases from J, with 15 bases between. This CDR3 comprises 13 residues. Germline-derived CDR1 and CDR2 are MNHEY and SVGAGI. CDR3 nucleotides: TGTGCCAGCAGTCTCCGGGACCTGGGGGAGCAGTACTTC. Translated, it gives CASSLRDLGEQYF.

The genes are TRBV19 and TRBJ1-4, with D possibly being TRBD1 (5 bases). The CDR3 sequence is 15 residues long. The V end was cut by 5 bases, the J end by 3 bases, with 13 bases between. Per germline, CDR1 LNHDA and CDR2 SQIVND (reference sequence). CDR3 loop: CASSPLGTANEKLFF. The DNA of the CDR3 is TGTGCCAGTAGTCCTTTGGGGACCGCTAATGAAAAACTGTTTTTT.

The chain carries TRBV16 and TRBJ1-4; possibly TRBD1 for D (5 bases). In germline, CDR1 is KGHSY, CDR2 FQNENV. This CDR3 spans 15 amino acids. The germline V and J ends were trimmed by 4 bases and 5 bases, with 14 bases remaining between them. The CDR3 sequence: CASSRYGGTNEKLFF. CDR3 DNA sequence: TGTGCCAGCAGCCGATACGGGGGAACCAATGAAAAACTGTTTTTT.

A single count supports this clone. J is TRBJ1-6 and V is TRBV18; 11 nucleotides agree with TRBD1. Germline CDR1 and CDR2: KGHSH and LQKENI. Trimming took 4 bases from V and 9 from J; bases not matched to a gene: 5. The CDR3 spans 15 residues. The CDR3 sequence is CASSLGQGGLSPLHF. CDR3 nucleotide sequence: TGTGCCAGCTCACTGGGACAGGGGGGGCTTTCACCCCTCCACTTT.

The chain combines TRBV7-3 with TRBJ2-2, with D unclear. V was shortened by 1 base and J by 0 bases, with 9 bases between the two germline ends. Germline CDR1 is SGHTA and CDR2 is FQGTGA. The CDR3 totals 16 residues. CDR3 DNA sequence: TGTGCCAGCAGCTTAAGCACACAAGCGAACACCGGGGAGCTGTTTTTT. This sequence encodes CASSLSTQANTGELFF.

The CDR3: CASSPTYMVSGANVLTF. For the CDR3, the DNA is TGTGCCAGCTCACCCACCTATATGGTCTCTGGGGCCAACGTCCTGACTTTC. The genes are TRBV18 and TRBJ2-6; D is unclear. The CDR3 runs to 17 residues. CDR1 is KGHSH and CDR2 is LQKENI in the germline V gene. Trimming took 3 bases from V and 0 from J, leaving 12 bases between them.

This rearrangement joins TRBV5-1 to TRBJ2-3; 7 bases agree with TRBD1. Germline assignment: CDR1 SGHRS and CDR2 YFSETQ. This CDR3 region has 16 residues. V shed 0 bases and J 2 bases; nucleotides not matched to a gene: 6. The chain's CDR3 is CASSLARTGATDTQYF. CDR3 sequence (DNA): TGCGCCAGCAGCTTGGCACGAACAGGGGCCACAGATACGCAGTATTTT.

As regards this clone: Other DNA sequences in the same sample also yield this CDR3. V and J are TRBV19 and TRBJ2-7; a possible D gene is TRBD1 (5 bases). The V end lost 4 bases, the J end lost 1 base, and 11 bases lay between the germline ends. CDR1 is LNHDA, CDR2 SQIVND, per germline (reference sequence). CDR3 length: 14 amino acids. For the CDR3, the DNA is TGTGCCAGTAGTAATCCAGGGCATTCCTACGAGCAGTACTTC. Amino acid sequence: CASSNPGHSYEQYF.

Note on this clone: The sample holds other DNA sequences that translate to the same CDR3. V is TRBV27 and J is TRBJ1-2; tentatively, D is TRBD1 (6 bases). The germline CDR1 and CDR2 sequences are MNHEY and SMNVEV (reference sequence). The CDR3 extends over 13 amino acids. V was pared by 3 bases and J by 5 bases, with 10 bases between. The CDR3 reads CASSFRGGYGYTF. CDR3 in DNA: TGTGCCAGCAGTTTCAGGGGTGGGTATGGCTACACCTTC.

The chain carries TRBV9 and TRBJ2-2; the D gene could be TRBD1 or TRBD2 (5 bases each). Germline CDR1 reads SGDLS; CDR2 reads YYNGEE. The CDR3 consists of 17 residues. The germline V and J ends were trimmed by 0 bases and 5 bases, with 17 bases remaining between them. CDR3 sequence reads: CASSVATFAGSTGELFF. CDR3 bases: TGTGCCAGCAGCGTAGCTACTTTTGCAGGGAGTACCGGGGAGCTGTTTTTT.

This chain links TRBV7-3 with TRBJ1-5; D gene ambiguous. The CDR3 sequence is 13 residues long. The V end was cut by 2 bases, the J end by 5 bases, with 7 bases between. CDR1 is SGHTA, CDR2 FQGTGA, per germline. The CDR3 sequence is CASSLDPDQPQHF. DNA for the CDR3: TGTGCCAGCAGCTTAGACCCCGATCAGCCCCAGCATTTT.

This clone was found once. V and J are TRBV6-5 and TRBJ1-2, with D tentatively TRBD1 (5 bases). The V gene's germline CDR1 is MNHEY and CDR2 SVGAGI. V dropped 0 bases and J dropped 4 bases, with 9 bases sitting between them. This CDR3 spans 14 amino acids. The DNA for the CDR3 is TGTGCCAGCAGTTACTCGGACACTTCCTATGGCTACACCTTC. Its protein product is CASSYSDTSYGYTF.

The rearrangement uses TRBV5-8 and TRBJ2-4; D is ambiguous. This CDR3 spans 11 amino acids. Per the germline V gene, CDR1 is SGHTS and CDR2 is YDEGEE. V was cut by 0 bases and J by 5 bases, with 0 bases left in between. CDR3 sequence (DNA): TGTGCCAGCAGCTTGGAAAACATTCAGTACTTC. Translated, it gives CASSLENIQYF.

The rearrangement links TRBV7-9 to TRBJ2-5, with 7 bases matching TRBD2. V lost 6 bases, J lost 2 bases, and 12 bases stayed unmatched. In germline, CDR1 is SEHNR, CDR2 FQNEAQ (reference sequence). The CDR3 spans 16 residues. The CDR3 is CASRRLASGLQETQYF. The CDR3 nucleotides read TGTGCCAGCAGAAGACTAGCTAGCGGCCTTCAAGAGACCCAGTACTTC.

In this sample, this clone turned up once. V usage is TRBV10-1 and J usage is TRBJ2-1, with 12 positions matching TRBD1. The CDR3 extends over 16 amino acids. Germline assignment: CDR1 WNHNN and CDR2 SYGVQD (reference sequence). The V and J ends lost 0 bases and 7 bases, in that order; junction bases with no gene match: 4. CDR3 sequence: CASSESLGQGANEQFF. CDR3 in DNA: TGCGCCAGCAGTGAGTCGTTGGGACAGGGGGCAAATGAGCAGTTCTTC.

The chain links TRBV5-1 to TRBJ2-2; 8 bases are shared with TRBD1. There are 14 residues in the CDR3. Germline assignment: CDR1 SGHRS and CDR2 YFSETQ. Unmatched junction bases numbered 3, after V lost 4 bases and J lost 4 bases. CDR3 residues: CASSPGTGTGELFF. CDR3 nucleotide sequence: TGCGCCAGCAGCCCGGGGACAGGCACCGGGGAGCTGTTTTTT.